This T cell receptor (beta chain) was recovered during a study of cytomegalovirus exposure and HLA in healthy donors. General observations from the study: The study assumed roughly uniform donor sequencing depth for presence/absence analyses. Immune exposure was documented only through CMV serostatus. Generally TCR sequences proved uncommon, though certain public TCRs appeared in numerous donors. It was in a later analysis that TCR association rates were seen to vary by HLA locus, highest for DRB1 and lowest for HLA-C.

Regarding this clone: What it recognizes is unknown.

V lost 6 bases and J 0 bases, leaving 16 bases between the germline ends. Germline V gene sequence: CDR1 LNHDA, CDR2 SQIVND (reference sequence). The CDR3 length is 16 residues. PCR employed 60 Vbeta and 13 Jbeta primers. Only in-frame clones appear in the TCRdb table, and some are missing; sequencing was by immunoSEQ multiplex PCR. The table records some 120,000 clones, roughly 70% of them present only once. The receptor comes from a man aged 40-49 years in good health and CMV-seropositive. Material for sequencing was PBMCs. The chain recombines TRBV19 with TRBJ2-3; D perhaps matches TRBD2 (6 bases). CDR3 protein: CASRAPRDGSTDTQYF. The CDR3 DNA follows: TGTGCCAGTAGAGCTCCGCGGGACGGAAGCACAGATACGCAGTATTTT.